The clone carrying this T cell receptor (beta chain) was detected many times. The entry originates in a study of identical twins. The CDR3 has 16 amino acids. The V gene lost 6 bases and the J gene lost 4 bases, with 21 bases spanning the gap. Germline CDR1 and CDR2: SGHRS and YFSETQ. TCRdb itself ran the 5' RACE reads through MiXCR, one entry per CDR3 protein. The repertoire holds about 260,000 distinct CDR3 sequences, with roughly 7% as singletons. The data also belong to a second study, concerning yellow fever vaccine responses in identical twins.

V gene TRBV5-1 combines with J gene TRBJ2-3; tentatively, D is TRBD1 (9 bases). This receptor was obtained from a woman in her late teens or twenties in good health. Sequenced material: memory (CD45RO+) T cells sorted from blood. This chain's CDR3 is CASTTGGAGGADTQYF. In nucleotides, the CDR3 is TGCGCCAGCACAACAGGGGGCGCGGGAGGCGCAGATACGCAGTATTTT. Combining the CDR3 with reference TRBV5-1 and TRBJ2-3 gives the whole variable domain KAGVTQTPRYLIKTRGQQVTLSCSPISGHRSVSWYQQTPGQGLQFLFEYFSETQRNKGNFPGRFSGRQFSNSRSEMNVSTLELGDSALYLCASTTGGAGGADTQYFGPGTRLTVL.